Detailed here is one TCR beta chain. The antigen is unknown. Assay used: immunoSEQ multiplex PCR; TCRdb lists only in-frame clones, some missing. The sample yields fewer than 500,000 clones, about 92% seen once. CDR3 length: 13 residues. Germline CDR1 and CDR2: MNHEY and SVGAGI. V was clipped by 4 bases and J by 7 bases; unmatched bases: 6. Treatment denoted: 15 to 20 received Ad26.COV2.S at low or high dose, single or two shots; 5 received placebo; per-sample allocation not given. The investigators took samples on day 63 after the first vaccine or placebo injection. At a Boston site, the person donating was an adult of 18-55 years. Expressing Wuhan-strain SARS-CoV-2 spike, an Ad26 vector served as the vaccine. The record originates from a study of Ad26.COV2.S vaccination and SARS-CoV-2 variants. General observations from the study: The TCR breadth and depth analyses may have produced an underestimate of total T cell responses. In vaccinated individuals, spike-specific CD8+ and CD4+ T cell responses reportedly displayed substantial breadth.

The receptor was isolated from a person between 18 and 59 years old who received the Ad26.COV2.S COVID-19 vaccine or a placebo. This sample comprised peripheral blood, obtained in a trial of Ad26.COV2.S vaccine versus placebo. This rearrangement joins TRBV6-5 to TRBJ1-2; TRBD1 matches at 7 bases. The CDR3 nucleotides are TGTGCCAGCAGTTTAACAGGGGAAGGTGGCTACACCTTC. Protein: CASSLTGEGGYTF.